Sequencing of this T cell receptor beta chain was carried out in a study of cytotoxic CD8 clonotypes in ibrutinib-treated CLL. CDR1 and CDR2 from the germline V gene are MGHRA and YSYEKL. This CDR3 comprises 18 residues. V shed 0 bases and J shed 0 bases, with 17 bases lying between them. Sequencing was performed with immunoSEQ multiplex PCR; in TCRdb, only in-frame clones are kept and a portion is missing. This table has approximately 280,000 clones, approximately 76% appearing once. Comments on this clone: Its antigen is currently unknown.

General observations from the study: T-cell clonality at baseline went above that of age-matched healthy donors and rose and fell with circulating CD8+ T-cell counts.

Sequencing used PBMCs, obtained at disease progression, from a patient treated with ibrutinib. The TCR comes from a human donor with chronic lymphocytic leukemia. The V call is TRBV4-1, the J call TRBJ1-2; D remains unclear. The CDR3 region has the DNA TGCGCCAGCAGCCAAGATGTCGTCACCCGTGGCGCTAACTATGGCTACACCTTC. This sequence encodes CASSQDVVTRGANYGYTF.